This T cell receptor (beta chain) was recovered during a study of blood T cell repertoires in COVID-19. Only in-frame clones appear in the TCRdb table, and some are missing; sequencing was by immunoSEQ multiplex PCR. The sample gives about 270,000 clones, about 83% of which show up once; 5.7% is in the top ten. CDR1 and CDR2 (germline): KGHSH, LQKENI. The CDR3 covers 15 residues. The ends were cut back, 2 bases at V and 8 bases at J, with 18 bases in the middle. The gene calls are TRBV18 and TRBJ1-2; no reliable D call. Input material: peripheral blood. This clonotype was sampled from a man older than 75 with acute or convalescent COVID-19. The CDR3: CASSPSGPTSGGYTF. The CDR3 bases are TGTGCCAGCTCACCATCAGGACCCACCTCGGGGGGCTACACCTTC.